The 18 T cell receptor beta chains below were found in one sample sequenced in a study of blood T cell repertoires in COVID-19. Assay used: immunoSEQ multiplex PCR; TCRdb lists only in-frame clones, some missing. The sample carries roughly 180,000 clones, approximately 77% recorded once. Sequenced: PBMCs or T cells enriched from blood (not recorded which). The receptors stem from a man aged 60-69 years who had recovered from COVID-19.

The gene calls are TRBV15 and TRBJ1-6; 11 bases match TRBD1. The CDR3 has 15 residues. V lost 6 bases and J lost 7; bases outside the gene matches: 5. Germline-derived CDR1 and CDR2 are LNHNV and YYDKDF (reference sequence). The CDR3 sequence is CATSRDRGWNSPLHF. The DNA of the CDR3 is TGTGCCACCAGTCGGGACAGGGGGTGGAATTCACCCCTCCACTTT.

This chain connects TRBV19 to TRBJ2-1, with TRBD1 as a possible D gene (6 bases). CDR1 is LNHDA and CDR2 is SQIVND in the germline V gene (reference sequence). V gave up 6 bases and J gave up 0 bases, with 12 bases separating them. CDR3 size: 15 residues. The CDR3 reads CASSRTDSSYNEQFF. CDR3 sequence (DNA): TGTGCCAGTAGCCGGACGGACAGCTCCTACAATGAGCAGTTCTTC.

The CDR3 coding sequence is TGTGCCAGCAGTGAATGGGGCGGGGAATCACCCCTCCACTTT. This translates into CASSEWGGESPLHF. The chain employs TRBV25-1 and TRBJ1-6; possible D gene TRBD1, 5 bases. The germline gives CDR1 MGHDK, CDR2 SYGVNS. V was trimmed by 1 base and J by 10 bases, leaving 11 bases between them. The CDR3 consists of 14 residues. The full variable domain, rest sourced from reference TRBV25-1 and TRBJ1-6, is EADIYQTPRYLVIGTGKKITLECSQTMGHDKMYWYQQDPGMELHLIHYSYGVNSTEKGDLSSESTVSRIRTEHFPLTLESARPSHTSQYLCASSEWGGESPLHFGNGTRLTVT.

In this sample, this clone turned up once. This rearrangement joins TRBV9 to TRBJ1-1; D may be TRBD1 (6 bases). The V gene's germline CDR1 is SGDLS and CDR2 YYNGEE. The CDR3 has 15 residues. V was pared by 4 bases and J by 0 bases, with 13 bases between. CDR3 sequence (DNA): TGTGCCAGCAGCCCTAGTGGGGGCTTGAACACTGAAGCTTTCTTT. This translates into CASSPSGGLNTEAFF.

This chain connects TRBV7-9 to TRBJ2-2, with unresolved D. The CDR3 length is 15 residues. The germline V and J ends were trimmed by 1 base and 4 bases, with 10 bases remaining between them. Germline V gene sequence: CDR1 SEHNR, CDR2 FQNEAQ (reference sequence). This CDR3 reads CASSLVGRFTGELFF. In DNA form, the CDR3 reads TGTGCCAGCAGCTTAGTAGGCAGGTTCACCGGGGAGCTGTTTTTT.

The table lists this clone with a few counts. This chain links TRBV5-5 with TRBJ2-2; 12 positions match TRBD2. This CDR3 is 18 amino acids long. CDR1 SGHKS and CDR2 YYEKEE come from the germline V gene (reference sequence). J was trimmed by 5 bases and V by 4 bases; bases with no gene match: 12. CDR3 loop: CASSRTSGGIRATGELFF. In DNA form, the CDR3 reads TGTGCCAGCAGCAGAACTAGCGGGGGGATTCGGGCAACCGGGGAGCTGTTTTTT. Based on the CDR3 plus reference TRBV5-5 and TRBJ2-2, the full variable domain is DAGVTQSPTHLIKTRGQQVTLRCSPISGHKSVSWYQQVLGQGPQFIFQYYEKEERGRGNFPDRFSARQFPNYSSELNVNALLLGDSALYLCASSRTSGGIRATGELFFGEGSRLTVL.

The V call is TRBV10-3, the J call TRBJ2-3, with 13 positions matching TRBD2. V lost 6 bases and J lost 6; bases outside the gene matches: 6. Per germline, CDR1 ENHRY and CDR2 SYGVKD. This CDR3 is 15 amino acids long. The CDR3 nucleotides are TGTGCCATCAGCCAACTAGCGGGGGGGACGGATACGCAGTATTTT. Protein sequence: CAISQLAGGTDTQYF.

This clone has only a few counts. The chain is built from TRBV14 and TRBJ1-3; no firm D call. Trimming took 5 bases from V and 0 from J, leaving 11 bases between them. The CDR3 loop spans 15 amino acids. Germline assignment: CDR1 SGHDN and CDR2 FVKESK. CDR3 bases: TGTGCCAGCAGCAAGAGCATGTCCTCTGGAAACACCATATATTTT. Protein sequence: CASSKSMSSGNTIYF.

The CDR3 DNA is TGTGCCAGCAGTGAAGGGACAGGGTTCTTGGAAGCTTTCTTT. It encodes CASSEGTGFLEAFF. The V and J genes are TRBV6-1 and TRBJ1-1; 8 bases are a match to TRBD1. The CDR3 covers 14 residues. CDR1 is MNHNS, CDR2 SASEGT, per germline. Trimming took 1 base from V and 8 from J; bases not matched to a gene: 6.

The CDR3, as DNA: TGTGCCAGCAGCGACAATTCCAATCAGCCCCAGCATTTT. Translating it yields CASSDNSNQPQHF. The rearrangement joins TRBV12-3 or TRBV12-4 to TRBJ1-5; no reliable D call. V was cut by 6 bases and J by 3 bases, with 9 bases left in between. The CDR3 runs to 13 residues.

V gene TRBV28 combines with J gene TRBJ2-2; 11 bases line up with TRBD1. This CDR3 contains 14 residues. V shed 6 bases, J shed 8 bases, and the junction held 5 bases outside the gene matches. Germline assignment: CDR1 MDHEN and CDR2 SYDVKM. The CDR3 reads CASRGQGAGGELFF. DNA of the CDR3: TGTGCCAGCAGAGGACAGGGGGCAGGTGGGGAGCTGTTTTTT. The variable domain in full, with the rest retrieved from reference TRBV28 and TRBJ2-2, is DVKVTQSSRYLVKRTGEKVFLECVQDMDHENMFWYRQDPGLGLRLIYFSYDVKMKEKGDIPEGYSVSREKKERFSLILESASTNQTSMYLCASRGQGAGGELFFGEGSRLTVL.

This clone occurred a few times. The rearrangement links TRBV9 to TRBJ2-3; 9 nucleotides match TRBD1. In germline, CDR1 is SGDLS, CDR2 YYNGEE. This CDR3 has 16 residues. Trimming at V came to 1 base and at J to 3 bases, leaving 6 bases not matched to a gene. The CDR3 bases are TGTGCCAGCAGCGTAAAGGGGGGGACAGGGACAGATACGCAGTATTTT. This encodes CASSVKGGTGTDTQYF.

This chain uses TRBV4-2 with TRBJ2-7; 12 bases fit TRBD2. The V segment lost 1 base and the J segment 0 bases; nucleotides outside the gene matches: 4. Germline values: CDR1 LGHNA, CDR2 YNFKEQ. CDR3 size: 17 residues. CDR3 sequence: CASSQASTSGSSYEQYF. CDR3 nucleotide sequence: TGTGCCAGCAGCCAAGCTTCGACTAGCGGGAGCTCCTACGAGCAGTACTTC.

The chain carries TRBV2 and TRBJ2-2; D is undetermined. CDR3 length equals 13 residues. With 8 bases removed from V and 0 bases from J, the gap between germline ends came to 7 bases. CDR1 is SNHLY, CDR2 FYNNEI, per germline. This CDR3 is CASARTNTGELFF. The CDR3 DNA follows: TGTGCCAGCGCCAGGACGAACACCGGGGAGCTGTTTTTT.

CDR3 sequence (DNA): TGCGCCAGCAGCCGCACTAGCGGGGGTGCCTACGAGCAGTACTTC. This sequence encodes CASSRTSGGAYEQYF. The chain uses TRBV5-1 and TRBJ2-7; 11 positions agree with TRBD2. The V segment lost 4 bases and the J segment 2 bases; nucleotides outside the gene matches: 5. From germline, CDR1 is SGHRS and CDR2 YFSETQ. The CDR3 consists of 15 residues.

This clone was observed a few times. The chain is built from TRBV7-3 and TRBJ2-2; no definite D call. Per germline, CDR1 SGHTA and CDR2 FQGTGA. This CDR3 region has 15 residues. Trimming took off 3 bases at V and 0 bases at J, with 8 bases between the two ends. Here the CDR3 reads CASSFTRTNTGELFF. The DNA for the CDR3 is TGTGCCAGCAGCTTCACCAGGACGAACACCGGGGAGCTGTTTTTT.

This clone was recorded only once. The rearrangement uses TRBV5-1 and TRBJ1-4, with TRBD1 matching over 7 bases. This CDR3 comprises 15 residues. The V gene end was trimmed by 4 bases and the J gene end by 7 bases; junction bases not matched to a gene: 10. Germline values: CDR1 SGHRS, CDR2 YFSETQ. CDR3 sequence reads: CASSARQGEGEKLFF. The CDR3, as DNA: TGCGCCAGCAGCGCCAGACAGGGCGAGGGTGAAAAACTGTTTTTT.

The CDR3 region has the DNA TGTGCCAGCAGCTTAGTTTCTGCAGGAGAAGCTTTCTTT. Its translation: CASSLVSAGEAFF. V gene TRBV7-6 combines with J gene TRBJ1-1; D unclear. The germline gives CDR1 SGHVS, CDR2 FNYEAQ. The CDR3 sequence is 13 residues long. Trimming left V 1 base short and J 8 bases short, with 11 bases between.